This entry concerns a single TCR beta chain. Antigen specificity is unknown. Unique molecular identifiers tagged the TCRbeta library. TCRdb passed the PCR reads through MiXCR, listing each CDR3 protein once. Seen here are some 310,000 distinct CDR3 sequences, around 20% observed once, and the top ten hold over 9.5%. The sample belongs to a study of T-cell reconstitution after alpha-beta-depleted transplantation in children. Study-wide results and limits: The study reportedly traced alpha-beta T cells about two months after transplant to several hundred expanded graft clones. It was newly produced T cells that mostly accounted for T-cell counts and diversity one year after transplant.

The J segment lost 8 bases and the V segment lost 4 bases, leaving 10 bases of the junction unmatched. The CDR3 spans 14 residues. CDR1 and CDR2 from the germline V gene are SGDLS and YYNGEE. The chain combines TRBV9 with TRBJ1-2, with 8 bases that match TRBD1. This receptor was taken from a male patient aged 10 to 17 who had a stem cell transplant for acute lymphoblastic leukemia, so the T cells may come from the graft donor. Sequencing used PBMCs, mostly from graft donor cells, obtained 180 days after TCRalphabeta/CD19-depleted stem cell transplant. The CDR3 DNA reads TGTGCCAGCAGCAGCAAGCAGGGGGCCATAGGCTACACCTTC. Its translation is CASSSKQGAIGYTF.